This TCR beta chain appears in the sequencing data of a study of shared T cell receptors in the human thymus. The data were produced by immunoSEQ multiplex PCR, yet TCRdb's version contains in-frame clones alone and is incomplete. Altogether approximately 580,000 clones are present, around 82% being singletons, with the ten largest covering about 0.014%. Germline V lookup: CDR1 LGHNA, CDR2 YNFKEQ. V was trimmed by 3 bases and J by 3 bases, leaving 18 bases between them. The CDR3 is 17 residues long. The same sample was also used in a study of human thymus T cells. From that second work: Healthy Finnish infants undergoing corrective surgery for congenital heart defects were used as donors. Thymus pieces cut out during corrective heart surgery were the tissue that was used. V and J genes seemed to be used with bias in thymic and blood repertoires.

This receptor was identified in a boy under two years old with a congenital heart defect. The chain carries TRBV4-2 and TRBJ1-5, with D perhaps matching TRBD1 (5 bases). The specimen was thymocytes. The CDR3 DNA reads as TGTGCCAGCAGCCAGACCTTGGGCCAGACAGACAATCAGCCCCAGCATTTT. Translated: CASSQTLGQTDNQPQHF.